The next 18 T cell receptor beta chains were all read from a single sample in a study. Each CDR3 protein gets one entry after TCRdb re-called the 5' RACE reads with MiXCR. The sample lists 35,000 to 45,000 distinct CDR3 sequences; roughly 23% were seen once. Cells sorted as Tregs were CD4+, CD25+ and CD127-/low. Sequences were obtained from Tregs sorted from a lymph node. Receptors were obtained from a female donor with breast cancer.

This clonotype was seen at least ten times. V usage is TRBV4-1 and J usage is TRBJ2-2, with TRBD1 matching 9 bases. This CDR3 contains 17 residues. Germline V CDR1 and CDR2: MGHRA, YSYEKL. The V segment lost 1 base and the J segment 2 bases; nucleotides outside the gene matches: 5. The CDR3 spells CASSQVRTGENTGELFF. In nucleotides, the CDR3 is TGCGCCAGCAGCCAAGTCAGGACAGGGGAAAACACCGGGGAGCTGTTTTTT.

There are many counts of this clonotype. The chain uses TRBV6-6 and TRBJ1-1; D is unresolved. The V end lost 4 bases, the J end lost 0 bases, and 9 bases lay between the germline ends. The CDR3 totals 14 residues. Germline CDR1 MNHNY, CDR2 SVGAGI (reference sequence). The CDR3 protein is CASSSVSMNTEAFF. CDR3 DNA sequence: TGTGCCAGCAGTTCAGTTAGCATGAACACTGAAGCTTTCTTT.

On this clonotype itself: A read error may produce the germline difference seen at one junction end. The V and J genes are TRBV5-1 and TRBJ2-1; 11 nucleotides agree with TRBD2. CDR3 length: 16 residues. From germline, CDR1 is SGHRS and CDR2 YFSETQ. In DNA, the CDR3 is TGCGCCAGCAGCCCAACTAGCGGGAGCTCCTACAGTGAGCAGTTCTTC. Amino acids: CASSPTSGSSYSEQFF.

This chain connects TRBV5-1 to TRBJ2-7; 7 bases are a match to TRBD1. Germline CDR1 SGHRS, CDR2 YFSETQ. Trimming removed 1 base from V and 4 bases from J; junction bases left unmatched: 5. The CDR3 consists of 14 residues. DNA of the CDR3: TGCGCCAGCAGCTTGTACACAGGGGCTTACGAGCAGTACTTC. Translation: CASSLYTGAYEQYF.

This clonotype was seen a few times. The rearrangement joins TRBV18 to TRBJ2-5; maybe TRBD1 (5 bases). The germline gives CDR1 KGHSH, CDR2 LQKENI. V gave up 6 bases and J gave up 7 bases, with 15 bases separating them. The CDR3 consists of 13 residues. The CDR3 sequence: CASSLETASTQYF. The CDR3 DNA reads TGTGCCAGCTCGCTGGAGACAGCTTCGACCCAGTACTTC. Filled out from reference TRBV18 and TRBJ2-5, the complete variable domain reads NAGVMQNPRHLVRRRGQEARLRCSPMKGHSHVYWYRQLPEEGLKFMVYLQKENIIDESGMPKERFSAEFPKEGPSILRIQQVVRGDSAAYFCASSLETASTQYFGPGTRLLVL.

This clonotype was observed a few times. The chain has TRBV6-2 or TRBV6-3 and TRBJ1-6, with TRBD1 matching 10 bases. CDR3 length: 14 amino acids. V gave up 8 bases and J gave up 10 bases; unmatched junction bases: 8. Germline CDR1 is MNHEY and CDR2 is SVGEGT. CDR3 DNA: TGTGCCAGCCAGACCGGGACAGGGGTCTCACCCCTCCACTTT. This gives the protein CASQTGTGVSPLHF.

In this sample, this clonotype turned up many times. CDR3 loop: CASSLVSGNNEQFF. CDR3 bases: TGTGCCAGCAGCTTAGTTAGCGGGAACAATGAGCAGTTCTTC. The chain carries TRBV7-2 and TRBJ2-1; 8 bases line up with TRBD2. The J segment lost 5 bases and the V segment lost 1 base, leaving 1 base of the junction unmatched. Germline V CDR1 and CDR2: SGHTA, FQGNSA. CDR3 length: 14 amino acids.

In its sample, this clonotype was seen many times. This chain uses TRBV20-1 with TRBJ1-2, with TRBD1 as a possible D gene (6 bases). Germline V gene data show CDR1 as DFQATT and CDR2 as SNEGSKA (reference sequence). The CDR3 contains 13 residues. V dropped 4 bases and J dropped 5 bases, with 14 bases sitting between them. The CDR3 loop is CSATAGTPYGYTF. The CDR3 nucleotides read TGCAGTGCTACTGCCGGGACACCTTATGGCTACACCTTC.

This clonotype was seen a few times. The chain combines TRBV4-1 with TRBJ2-7, with 7 bases fitting TRBD2. CDR3 length equals 16 residues. Unmatched junction bases numbered 8, after V lost 3 bases and J lost 0 bases. Germline-derived CDR1 and CDR2 are MGHRA and YSYEKL. In DNA form, the CDR3 reads TGCGCCAGCAGCCACTCGGCAGCGGGACTCTCCTACGAGCAGTACTTC. Translating it yields CASSHSAAGLSYEQYF.

This chain connects TRBV20-1 to TRBJ1-2; D is unclear. The V gene's germline CDR1 is DFQATT and CDR2 SNEGSKA (reference sequence). The CDR3 consists of 12 residues. The V end lost 8 bases, the J end lost 5 bases, and 15 bases lay between the germline ends. CDR3 sequence reads: CSPGTVGYGYTF. CDR3 in DNA: TGCAGTCCGGGCACCGTAGGGTATGGCTACACCTTC.

This clonotype was observed many times. The chain has TRBV5-1 and TRBJ2-1, with 7 bases fitting TRBD2. The CDR3 covers 15 residues. J lost 3 bases, V lost 0 bases, and 3 bases had no gene match. CDR1 SGHRS and CDR2 YFSETQ come from the germline V gene. The CDR3 sequence: CASSLAASGYNEQFF. CDR3 in DNA: TGCGCCAGCAGCTTGGCGGCTAGCGGCTACAATGAGCAGTTCTTC.

V gene TRBV27 combines with J gene TRBJ2-5; D call uncertain. CDR1 is MNHEY, CDR2 SMNVEV, per germline (reference sequence). The CDR3 spans 14 residues. V lost 3 bases and J lost 13, with 21 bases in between. The CDR3 nucleotides are TGTGCCAGCAGTTTTTTAATCGGGTCGTCCGGTCTGTACTTC. Encoded protein: CASSFLIGSSGLYF.

In this sample, this clonotype turned up many times. The chain recombines TRBV27 with TRBJ2-3; D not resolved. Trimming pared 6 bases from V and 6 bases from J, leaving 7 bases between. The CDR3 runs 11 residues. In germline, CDR1 is MNHEY, CDR2 SMNVEV (reference sequence). The CDR3 sequence: CASRGIDTQYF. Here the CDR3 DNA reads TGTGCCAGCAGGGGTATTGATACGCAGTATTTT.

Ten or more counts support this clonotype. This chain joins TRBV20-1 and TRBJ2-5; D uncertain. CDR1 and CDR2 (germline): DFQATT, SNEGSKA (reference sequence). The CDR3 contains 12 residues. Trimming left V 4 bases short and J 0 bases short, with 6 bases between. The CDR3 DNA sequence: TGCAGTGCTATCTGGAACCAAGAGACCCAGTACTTC. Protein: CSAIWNQETQYF.

This clonotype has a handful of counts. A read error may explain this, as a much larger clone is one base away. The gene calls are TRBV5-1 and TRBJ2-7, with 7 positions matching TRBD1. The CDR3 sequence is 16 residues long. In germline, CDR1 is SGHRS, CDR2 YFSETQ. The CDR3 DNA follows: TGCGCCAGCAGCTTTGGGCTAGCAGGCGACAGGGTCGAGCGGTACTTC. Translating it yields CASSFGLAGDRVERYF.

A remark on this clonotype: This may stem from a read error, because a much larger clone lies one nucleotide away. The rearrangement links TRBV4-2 to TRBJ1-2, with TRBD1 matching 9 bases. The trim removed 1 base at V and 7 bases at J, leaving 10 bases unmatched. The CDR3 sequence is 16 residues long. From germline, CDR1 is LGHNA and CDR2 YNFKEQ. CDR3 bases: TGTGCCAGCAGCCAAGCAGCCGGGACAGGGTCGGTTGGCTACACCTTC. Amino acid sequence: CASSQAAGTGSVGYTF.

This clonotype has ten or more counts. This sequence joins TRBV6-1 and TRBJ1-1; D not certain. V lost 1 base to trimming and J lost 1 base, with 7 bases between them. Germline values: CDR1 MNHNS, CDR2 SASEGT. The CDR3 covers 14 residues. The CDR3 is CASSEGWKNTEAFF. For the CDR3, the DNA is TGTGCCAGCAGTGAAGGGTGGAAGAACACTGAAGCTTTCTTT.

The count of this clonotype is one. A read error may explain this, as a much larger clone is one base away. The V call is TRBV12-3 or TRBV12-4, the J call TRBJ1-6; the D is unclear. The length of the CDR3 is 14 residues. The CDR3 reads CTSNHASYNSPLHF. The CDR3 region has the DNA TGTACCAGCAATCATGCTTCCTATAATTCACCCCTCCACTTT.